These T cell receptor beta chains were read from a single sample in a study of glioma-infiltrating T cells. MiXCR, run by TCRdb on the multiplex PCR reads, gives a single entry per CDR3 protein. This table holds about 400,000 distinct CDR3 sequences, less than 50% found once. The source material was glioma tissue, nonneoplastic brain tissue, or PBMCs (not recorded which). Every receptor here comes from a human donor with low-grade glioma or glioblastoma, undergoing nonglioma brain surgery, or in good health (not recorded which). CDR3s include the opening cysteine and the closing phenylalanine or tryptophan. A D gene is named only where the DNA matches it firmly. The size field is filled for only some rows; it gives once, few, many or a size class.

size	V	J	length	D	DNA	CDR3
NA	TRBV5-4	TRBJ2-1	15	TRBD2	TGTGCCAGCAGCTTGGGCGGGACTATTGACAATGAGCAGTTCTTC	CASSLGGTIDNEQFF
NA	TRBV7-9	TRBJ1-5	15	TRBD1	TGTGCCAGCAGCGCGACAGGGAGCCCCAATCAGCCCCAGCATTTT	CASSATGSPNQPQHF
NA	TRBV7-2	TRBJ2-5	13	NA	TGTGCCAGCAGCTTAGCCAGGGCGGAGACCCAGTACTTC	CASSLARAETQYF
NA	TRBV7-9	TRBJ2-1	16	TRBD2	TGTGCCAGCAGCTTAGCCCTAGCGGGTAACTACAATGAGCAGTTCTTC	CASSLALAGNYNEQFF
NA	TRBV28	TRBJ1-6	16	TRBD1	TGTGCCAGCAGTGTGGACAGGTCCGTCTCGGGATCACCCCTCCACTTT	CASSVDRSVSGSPLHF
NA	TRBV12-3/TRBV12-4	TRBJ2-2	13	NA	TGTGCCAGCAGTCTCCCACTACGCGGGGAGCTGTTTTTT	CASSLPLRGELFF
once	TRBV9	TRBJ1-2	14	NA	TGTGCCAGCAGCGGCGCGGGCAGGGGTTATGGCTACACCTTC	CASSGAGRGYGYTF
NA	TRBV4-1	TRBJ2-7	15	NA	TGCGCCAGCAGCCAGCAGCTTGTGGGCTCCTACGAGCAGTACTTC	CASSQQLVGSYEQYF
many	TRBV6-5	TRBJ2-6	15	NA	TGTGCCAGCAGTTACACGACGGGGAGGGCCAACGTCCTGACTTTC	CASSYTTGRANVLTF
many	TRBV15	TRBJ2-7	16	TRBD2	TGTGCCACCAGCAGAGAACTAGCGGGAGATCGGTACGAGCAGTACTTC	CATSRELAGDRYEQYF
NA	TRBV7-9	TRBJ1-1	14	NA	TGTGCCAGCCGCCGATCGACTTCTAACACTGAAGCTTTCTTT	CASRRSTSNTEAFF
NA	TRBV6-1	TRBJ2-1	14	NA	TGTGCCAGCAGTTTCGGCTATAAGAGCAATGAGCAGTTCTTC	CASSFGYKSNEQFF
NA	TRBV28	TRBJ1-4	12	NA	TGTGCCAGCCAAGTCCGTGACGAAAAACTGTTTTTT	CASQVRDEKLFF
many	TRBV28	TRBJ2-1	13	NA	TGTGCCAGCCATGACAGATCCTACAATGAGCAGTTCTTC	CASHDRSYNEQFF
many	TRBV6-2/TRBV6-3	TRBJ2-7	16	TRBD2	TGTGCCACCAAACTGACTCCCAGCGGGAGGCTGTACGAGCAGTACTTC	CATKLTPSGRLYEQYF
few	TRBV28	TRBJ2-7	15	NA	TGTGCCAGCAGTTTGCGGGGAGCCGACTCCTACGAGCAGTACTTC	CASSLRGADSYEQYF
NA	TRBV19	TRBJ1-1	18	TRBD1	TGTGCCAGTAGTGCCGCACCCGGGACAGGGGGCAAGAACACTGAAGCTTTCTTT	CASSAAPGTGGKNTEAFF
once	TRBV12-5	TRBJ2-5	16	TRBD2	TGTGCCAGTGGTTTGTCTAGCGGTCCTCTCCTGGAGACCCAGTACTTC	CASGLSSGPLLETQYF
many	TRBV4-2	TRBJ2-1	17	TRBD2	TGTGCCAGCAGCCAAGAGCTGATGACTAGCGGGAGGAATGAGCAGTTCTTC	CASSQELMTSGRNEQFF
NA	TRBV4-2	TRBJ2-7	13	NA	TGTGCCAGCAGCCAAGGATCGATGTACAAGCAGTACTTC	CASSQGSMYKQYF
few	TRBV19	TRBJ2-7	13	TRBD2	TGTGCCAGTAGTCAAAACGGGAGGCCACCCCCTTACTTC	CASSQNGRPPPYF
NA	TRBV28	TRBJ2-7	13	NA	TGTGCCATCCAAGGTGCGGGCCCCCACGAGCAGTACTTC	CAIQGAGPHEQYF
many	TRBV28	TRBJ2-7	15	TRBD1	TGTGCCAGCAGTCCACGTGGGACAGCATCCTACGAGCAGTACTTC	CASSPRGTASYEQYF
NA	TRBV4-2	TRBJ1-5	12	NA	TGTGCCAGCAGCCAACAGGGACGGCCCCAGCATTTT	CASSQQGRPQHF
many	TRBV6-1	TRBJ2-1	15	NA	TGTGCCAGCAGTCAAACAGGAAACTCCTACAATGAGCAGTTCTTC	CASSQTGNSYNEQFF
many	TRBV27	TRBJ2-7	14	NA	TGTGCCAGCGGGATAAGCGGAAACTCCTACGAGCAGTACTTC	CASGISGNSYEQYF
many	TRBV6-2/TRBV6-3	TRBJ2-1	15	TRBD2	TGTGCCAGCAGTTACTTGAGCGGGAGTTACAATGAGCAGTTCTTC	CASSYLSGSYNEQFF
many	TRBV10-3	TRBJ2-3	15	TRBD1	TGTGCCATCAGCCCTCCGGGACAGCTGGCAGATACGCAGTATTTT	CAISPPGQLADTQYF
many	TRBV7-2	TRBJ2-3	17	TRBD2	TGTGCCAGCAGCCCCGATCGGCGGGAGGGCTGGGAAGATACGCAGTATTTT	CASSPDRREGWEDTQYF
few	TRBV7-9	TRBJ1-6	15	TRBD1	TGTGCCAGCAGCCAAAGGGGACAGACTAATTCACCCCTCCACTTT	CASSQRGQTNSPLHF
NA	TRBV7-6	TRBJ2-5	15	TRBD1	TGTGCTAGCAGCTACGAGGACAGGGAAGGGGAGACCCAGTACTTC	CASSYEDREGETQYF
few	TRBV28	TRBJ2-2	15	TRBD1	TGTGCCAGCACCCCCACAGGGGTTAACACCGGGGAGCTGTTTTTT	CASTPTGVNTGELFF
NA	TRBV6-5	TRBJ2-3	13	TRBD2	TGCGCCAGCACTAGCGGCCACACAGATACGCAGTATTTT	CASTSGHTDTQYF
NA	TRBV27	TRBJ1-6	15	NA	TGTGCCAGCAGAGTGGGGAATGCCTATAATTCACCCCTCCACTTT	CASRVGNAYNSPLHF
NA	TRBV20-1	TRBJ2-7	14	NA	TGCAGTGCTAGAGATAGCGGACAGAACTACGAGCAGTACTTC	CSARDSGQNYEQYF
few	TRBV7-9	TRBJ1-1	15	NA	TGTGCCAGCAGCCGCCTGGGGGCCCAGACCACTGAAGCTTTCTTT	CASSRLGAQTTEAFF
NA	TRBV28	TRBJ1-1	14	NA	TGTGCCAGCAGTCATCACAGGGCCCTGGGGGAAGCTTTCTTT	CASSHHRALGEAFF
NA	TRBV15	TRBJ2-3	13	NA	TGTGCCACCAGCAAACCGGGTACAGATACGCAGTATTTT	CATSKPGTDTQYF
few	TRBV7-2	TRBJ1-4	16	NA	TGTGCCAGCAGCCGGAGACCGGGGAGGACTAATGAGAAACTGTTTTTT	CASSRRPGRTNEKLFF
many	TRBV6-1	TRBJ2-1	13	NA	TGTGCCAGCAGTGAACCGTCCGGGCCAAGGCAGTTCTTC	CASSEPSGPRQFF
few	TRBV6-1	TRBJ2-7	14	TRBD1	TGTGCCAGCACCCGAGACAGGGGAACATACGAGCAGTACTTC	CASTRDRGTYEQYF
NA	TRBV4-1	TRBJ1-5	15	NA	TGCGCCAGCAGCCAAGAATCCTCCTCTCGGCAGCCCCAGCATTTT	CASSQESSSRQPQHF
NA	TRBV28	TRBJ1-2	15	NA	TGTGCCAGCAGTTTCGGCGCGGGAGGAATGAGCGGCTACGCCTTC	CASSFGAGGMSGYAF